This T cell receptor beta chain was documented in a study of molecular identifiers for immune sequencing clone quantification. Previously described methods and listed TCR primers were employed for the bulk TCR libraries. MiXCR was run by TCRdb on the PCR reads, yielding one entry per CDR3 protein. The sample lists under 800,000 distinct CDR3 sequences, over 25% occurring once. Study-level findings and limits: Over 98% of effector molecules, yet under 1% of naive-cell molecules, were held by clones above 20 RNA copies. Underestimation of highly expanded clone sizes could arise where identical TCR molecules share a barcode.

Germline values: CDR1 MDHEN, CDR2 SYDVKM. Trimming pared 4 bases from V and 13 bases from J, leaving 20 bases between. CDR3 size: 15 residues. Sorting defined naive CD8 T cells as CD8+CD4-CCR7+CD45RA+. About this clonotype itself: As yet, its antigen is unknown.

Sequenced material: naive CD8+ T cells from blood, with Jurkat cell RNA spiked in. Documented subset: FACS-sorted CD8+CD4-CCR7+CD45RA+ naive T cells. The J gene is TRBJ1-6, the V gene TRBV28; maybe TRBD1 (5 bases). The receptor's source is a human donor in good health. Some libraries in this study had Jurkat cell RNA spiked in. Here the CDR3 DNA reads TGTGCCAGCAGTTCGCTGGGACCGGGTGGGTCCCCCCTCCACTTT. It specifies CASSSLGPGGSPLHF.